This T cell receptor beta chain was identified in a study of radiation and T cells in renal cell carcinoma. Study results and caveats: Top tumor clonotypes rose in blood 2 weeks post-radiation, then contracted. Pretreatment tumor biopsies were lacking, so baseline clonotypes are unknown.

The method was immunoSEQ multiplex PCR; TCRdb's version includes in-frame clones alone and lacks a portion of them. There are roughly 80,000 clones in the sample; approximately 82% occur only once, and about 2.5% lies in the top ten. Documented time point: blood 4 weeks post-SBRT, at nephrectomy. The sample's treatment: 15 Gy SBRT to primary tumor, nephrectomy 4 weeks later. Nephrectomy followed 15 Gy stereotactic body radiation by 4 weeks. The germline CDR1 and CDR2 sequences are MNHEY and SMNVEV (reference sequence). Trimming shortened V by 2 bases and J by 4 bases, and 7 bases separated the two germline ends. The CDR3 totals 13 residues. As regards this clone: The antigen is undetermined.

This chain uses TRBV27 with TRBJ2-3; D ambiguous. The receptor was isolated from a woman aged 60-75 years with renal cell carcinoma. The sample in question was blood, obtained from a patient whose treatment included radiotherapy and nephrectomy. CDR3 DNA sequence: TGTGCCAGCAGTTTAATGGGTCCAGATACGCAGTATTTT. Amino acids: CASSLMGPDTQYF.